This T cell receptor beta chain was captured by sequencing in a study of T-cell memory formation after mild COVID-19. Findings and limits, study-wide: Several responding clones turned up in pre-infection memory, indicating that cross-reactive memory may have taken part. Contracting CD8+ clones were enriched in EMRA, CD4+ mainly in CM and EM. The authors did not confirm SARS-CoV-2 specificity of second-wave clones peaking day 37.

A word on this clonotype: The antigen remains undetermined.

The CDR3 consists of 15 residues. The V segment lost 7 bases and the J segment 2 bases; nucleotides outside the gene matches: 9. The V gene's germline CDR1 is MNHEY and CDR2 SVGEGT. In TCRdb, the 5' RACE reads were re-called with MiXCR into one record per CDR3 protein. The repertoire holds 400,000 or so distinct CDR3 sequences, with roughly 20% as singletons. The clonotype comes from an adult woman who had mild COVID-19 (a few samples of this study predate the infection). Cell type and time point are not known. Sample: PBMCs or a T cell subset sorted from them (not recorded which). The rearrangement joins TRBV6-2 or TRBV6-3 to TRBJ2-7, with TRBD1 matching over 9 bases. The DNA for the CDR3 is TGTGCCAGCACCCCAACGGACAGGGGCACCTACGAGCAGTACTTC. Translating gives CASTPTDRGTYEQYF.